The 5 T cell receptor beta chains below all came from one sample that was sequenced in a study of shared clonotypes between healthy human individuals. Selected positively for CCR7 and CD45RO-negative, naive CD8 cells excluded terminally differentiated effector memory CD45RA+ cells. The data were produced by immunoSEQ multiplex PCR, yet TCRdb's version contains in-frame clones alone and is incomplete. Seen here are about 2.2 million clones, roughly 93% observed once, and the top ten hold more than 1.5%. Material for sequencing was naive CD8+ T cells from PBMCs. Source of these receptors: a man aged 18 to 35 in good health. Some clones in this sample may be carry-over from other donors' samples.

The chain is built from TRBV7-9 and TRBJ2-7, with no clear D. This CDR3 has 14 residues. Trimming shortened V by 5 bases and J by 2 bases, and 13 bases separated the two germline ends. CDR1 SEHNR and CDR2 FQNEAQ come from the germline V gene (reference sequence). DNA for the CDR3: TGTGCCAGCAGCGTGTCCGGGCCAACCTACGAGCAGTACTTC. Translating it yields CASSVSGPTYEQYF.

V usage is TRBV10-3 and J usage is TRBJ1-1; TRBD1 aligns across 7 bases. CDR1 ENHRY and CDR2 SYGVKD come from the germline V gene. Germline trimming cut 10 bases from V and 1 base from J; bases unmatched to any gene: 9. The CDR3 length is 14 residues. This CDR3 reads CATQTGAPNTEAFF. DNA for the CDR3: TGTGCCACCCAAACAGGGGCCCCGAACACTGAAGCTTTCTTT.

This chain connects TRBV18 to TRBJ2-3, with unresolved D. In germline, CDR1 is KGHSH, CDR2 LQKENI. This CDR3 is built from 15 residues. The V gene lost 2 bases and the J gene lost 4 bases, with 13 bases spanning the gap. The CDR3 reads CASSPKPPWADTQYF. Here the CDR3 DNA reads TGTGCCAGCTCACCAAAGCCTCCATGGGCAGATACGCAGTATTTT. The entire variable domain, with the rest obtained from reference TRBV18 and TRBJ2-3, is as follows: NAGVMQNPRHLVRRRGQEARLRCSPMKGHSHVYWYRQLPEEGLKFMVYLQKENIIDESGMPKERFSAEFPKEGPSILRIQQVVRGDSAAYFCASSPKPPWADTQYFGPGTRLTVL.

This chain uses TRBV7-7 with TRBJ2-7; D gene ambiguous. V lost 2 bases to trimming and J lost 4 bases, with 21 bases between them. This CDR3 has 17 amino acids. Germline V gene data show CDR1 as SSHAT and CDR2 as FNYEAQ (reference sequence). CDR3 region: CASSLIVDPKTIYEQYF. As DNA, the CDR3 is TGTGCCAGCAGCTTAATCGTAGATCCCAAGACAATTTACGAGCAGTACTTC.

This clone was counted only a few times. This sample includes further DNA sequences coding for the same CDR3. The gene calls are TRBV27 and TRBJ2-2, with unresolved D. Per the germline V gene, CDR1 is MNHEY and CDR2 is SMNVEV (reference sequence). CDR3 length: 12 amino acids. V was clipped by 2 bases and J by 7 bases, with 5 bases between them. The CDR3 region is CASSLGVGELFF. The CDR3 bases are TGTGCCAGCAGTTTAGGCGTCGGGGAGCTGTTTTTT.